The 26 T cell receptor beta chains listed next were all sequenced from one sample in a study of blood T cell repertoires in COVID-19. Some clones are missing from TCRdb's copy, which holds only in-frame ones; the method was immunoSEQ multiplex PCR. Found here are about 390,000 clones, 87% of them singletons; the top ten hold around 10%. Material for sequencing was PBMCs or T cells enriched from blood (not recorded which). These receptors originate from a woman between 45 and 60 years old who had recovered from COVID-19.

This chain joins TRBV28 and TRBJ1-5; 8 nucleotides agree with TRBD1. The germline gives CDR1 MDHEN, CDR2 SYDVKM. The CDR3 runs 14 residues. The junction had 3 bases not matched to a gene; V was cut back by 6 bases and J by 2 bases. The CDR3, as DNA: TGTGCCAGCAGACAGACAGGGGGCAATCAGCCCCAGCATTTT. It is translated as CASRQTGGNQPQHF.

The chain couples TRBV25-1 to TRBJ2-2, with a weak D call TRBD2 (5 bases). The V end was cut by 1 base, the J end by 5 bases, with 8 bases between. The CDR3 loop spans 14 amino acids. CDR1 is MGHDK and CDR2 is SYGVNS in the germline V gene. CDR3 DNA: TGTGCCAGCAGTGAATCGGGAACTACCGGGGAGCTGTTTTTT. Amino acid sequence: CASSESGTTGELFF.

The chain couples TRBV10-1 to TRBJ2-3; the match to TRBD2 covers 8 bases. V lost 3 bases and J lost 0; bases outside the gene matches: 5. Germline V lookup: CDR1 WNHNN, CDR2 SYGVQD (reference sequence). This CDR3 is 16 amino acids long. This CDR3 reads CASSDGGGRSTDTQYF. The CDR3 DNA follows: TGCGCCAGCAGTGATGGCGGGGGGCGTAGCACAGATACGCAGTATTTT.

This rearrangement joins TRBV2 to TRBJ2-1, with D unclear. V was pared by 1 base and J by 9 bases, with 7 bases between. The germline CDR1 and CDR2 sequences are SNHLY and FYNNEI. The CDR3 length is 12 residues. The CDR3 DNA reads as TGTGCCAGCAGTGAAGGCCGCGTTGAGCAGTTCTTC. Encoded protein: CASSEGRVEQFF. The full variable domain, completed using reference TRBV2 and TRBJ2-1, is EPEVTQTPSHQVTQMGQEVILRCVPISNHLYFYWYRQILGQKVEFLVSFYNNEISEKSEIFDDQFSVERPDGSNFTLKIRSTKLEDSAMYFCASSEGRVEQFFGPGTRLTVL.

The chain employs TRBV30 and TRBJ2-5, with a tentative D call TRBD2 (6 bases). V lost 0 bases and J lost 1, with 9 bases in between. CDR3 length equals 14 residues. The V gene's germline CDR1 is GTSNPN and CDR2 SVGIG (reference sequence). CDR3 nucleotide sequence: TGTGCCTGGAGTGTCAACGGGGGCCAAGAGACCCAGTACTTC. As protein: CAWSVNGGQETQYF.

This clone was found a few times. The chain joins TRBV5-1 to TRBJ1-6; 7 nucleotides line up with TRBD1. The CDR3 is 17 amino acids. Trimming cost V 5 bases and J 1 base; bases outside gene matches: 9. Germline V gene lookup returns CDR1 SGHRS and CDR2 YFSETQ. This CDR3 reads CASSEGAGMSYNSPLHF. DNA for the CDR3: TGCGCCAGCAGTGAGGGGGCGGGTATGTCCTATAATTCACCCCTCCACTTT.

This clone was counted a few times. This chain links TRBV7-9 with TRBJ1-4, with D hard to call. This CDR3 contains 16 residues. Per the germline V gene, CDR1 is SEHNR and CDR2 is FQNEAQ (reference sequence). V dropped 5 bases and J dropped 0 bases, with 13 bases sitting between them. The CDR3 DNA reads as TGTGCCAGCAGCGCTGAGGCAGCCGCAACTAATGAAAAACTGTTTTTT. Translating gives CASSAEAAATNEKLFF.

The chain combines TRBV7-9 with TRBJ1-2; 7 nucleotides line up with TRBD1. Germline assignment: CDR1 SEHNR and CDR2 FQNEAQ (reference sequence). The CDR3 extends over 15 amino acids. V trimming: 0 bases; J trimming: 3 bases; junction bases outside the gene matches: 4. This CDR3 is CASSLAGQKYYGYTF. CDR3 bases: TGTGCCAGCAGCTTAGCGGGACAGAAATACTATGGCTACACCTTC.

This chain connects TRBV7-8 to TRBJ2-7, with D possibly being TRBD1 (5 bases). Germline-derived CDR1 and CDR2 are SGHVS and FQNEAQ. The CDR3 is 12 residues long. Trimming took 5 bases from V and 6 from J, leaving 11 bases between them. CDR3 DNA: TGTGCCAGCAGCCAAGGCAGGGCCGAGCAGTACTTC. This translates into CASSQGRAEQYF.

This chain joins TRBV3-1 (or the pseudogene TRBV3-2) and TRBJ1-5; D not resolved. Trimming stripped 2 bases from V and 9 bases from J, with 11 bases between. Germline V gives CDR1 LGHDT, CDR2 YNNKEL (reference sequence). This CDR3 spans 13 amino acids. In DNA, the CDR3 is TGTGCCAGCAGCCAAAGCGAGGGTTCGCCCCAGCATTTT. This translates into CASSQSEGSPQHF.

CDR3 bases: TGTGCCAGCAGTGAAGCGGGGGGTACTCAGCCCCAGCATTTT. It yields the protein CASSEAGGTQPQHF. The rearrangement links TRBV6-1 to TRBJ1-5; a weak D match, TRBD1 (5 bases). The CDR3 extends over 14 amino acids. The germline CDR1 and CDR2 sequences are MNHNS and SASEGT. The V end lost 0 bases, the J end lost 6 bases, and 9 bases lay between the germline ends.

The chain links TRBV18 to TRBJ1-2, with 8 bases identical to TRBD1. CDR3 size: 12 residues. Germline-derived CDR1 and CDR2 are KGHSH and LQKENI. The V gene end was trimmed by 6 bases and the J gene end by 6 bases; junction bases not matched to a gene: 3. The CDR3 spells CASSDRVHGYTF. The CDR3 bases are TGTGCCAGCTCGGACAGGGTCCATGGCTACACCTTC.

This clone was detected only a few times. The chain uses TRBV5-5 and TRBJ1-6; no clear D. CDR1 and CDR2 from the germline V gene are SGHKS and YYEKEE (reference sequence). V lost 0 bases and J 6 bases, leaving 13 bases between the germline ends. The CDR3 length is 16 residues. CDR3 nucleotides: TGTGCCAGCAGCTTGGACATTTCGCCGGGTAATTCACCCCTCCACTTT. Protein: CASSLDISPGNSPLHF.

The chain is built from TRBV7-2 and TRBJ2-2; 12 nucleotides align to TRBD2. The length of the CDR3 is 17 residues. J was trimmed by 0 bases and V by 7 bases; bases with no gene match: 6. Germline assignment: CDR1 SGHTA and CDR2 FQGNSA. DNA for the CDR3: TGTGCCAGCACCGGACTAGCGGGGTCCGCGAACACCGGGGAGCTGTTTTTT. Translating it yields CASTGLAGSANTGELFF.

The V call is TRBV28, the J call TRBJ1-6; 7 nucleotides line up with TRBD1. The CDR3 spans 16 residues. The germline V gene has CDR1 MDHEN and CDR2 SYDVKM. V gave up 3 bases and J gave up 8 bases; unmatched junction bases: 10. The CDR3 sequence: CASSFGFSGGYSPLHF. The CDR3 bases are TGTGCCAGCAGTTTTGGATTTTCAGGGGGTTATTCACCCCTCCACTTT.

This clone was counted once. The genes are TRBV7-2 and TRBJ1-6, with D tentatively TRBD1 (5 bases). Germline CDR1 is SGHTA and CDR2 is FQGNSA. The CDR3 consists of 15 residues. Trimming removed 3 bases from V and 0 bases from J, with 6 bases in between. CDR3 bases: TGTGCCAGCAGCTTCGACAGCTCCTATAATTCACCCCTCCACTTT. Translating it yields CASSFDSSYNSPLHF.

This chain connects TRBV7-3 to TRBJ2-1; TRBD1 is a possible D gene (6 bases). The CDR3 contains 15 residues. Looked up from germline, CDR1 is SGHTA and CDR2 is FQGTGA. The V gene lost 5 bases and the J gene lost 1 base, with 12 bases spanning the gap. CDR3 residues: CASSPDSGSYNEQFF. The DNA of the CDR3 is TGTGCCAGCAGCCCGGACAGTGGGTCCTACAATGAGCAGTTCTTC.

This clone has just a few counts. This rearrangement joins TRBV7-2 to TRBJ1-2; D remains unclear. This CDR3 spans 16 amino acids. Germline loops: CDR1 SGHTA, CDR2 FQGNSA. Trimming took off 3 bases at V and 8 bases at J, with 22 bases between the two ends. The CDR3 is CASSFGGLPSQVGYTF. CDR3 nucleotides: TGTGCCAGCAGCTTCGGAGGACTCCCGTCCCAAGTGGGCTACACCTTC.

The V gene is TRBV9, the J gene TRBJ1-2, with D possibly being TRBD1 (5 bases). V shed 4 bases and J shed 4 bases, with 20 bases lying between them. Germline assignment: CDR1 SGDLS and CDR2 YYNGEE. The CDR3 contains 16 residues. The CDR3 DNA sequence: TGTGCCAGCAGCCCGGGAGGGGCGGGACGGCTCTATGGCTACACCTTC. Its protein product is CASSPGGAGRLYGYTF.

V and J are TRBV28 and TRBJ1-5; D unresolved. CDR1 MDHEN and CDR2 SYDVKM come from the germline V gene. The CDR3 spans 16 residues. The ends were cut back, 5 bases at V and 1 base at J, with 15 bases in the middle. This CDR3 reads CASSDWELRSNQPQHF. The CDR3, as DNA: TGTGCCAGCAGTGACTGGGAGTTGAGAAGCAATCAGCCCCAGCATTTT. Full variable domain (missing parts from reference TRBV28 and TRBJ1-5): DVKVTQSSRYLVKRTGEKVFLECVQDMDHENMFWYRQDPGLGLRLIYFSYDVKMKEKGDIPEGYSVSREKKERFSLILESASTNQTSMYLCASSDWELRSNQPQHFGDGTRLSIL.

CDR3 sequence: CASSQSKSLREANTEAFF. CDR3 DNA: TGTGCCAGCAGCCAATCGAAATCGCTCAGGGAGGCGAACACTGAAGCTTTCTTT. This chain uses TRBV16 with TRBJ1-1, with D perhaps matching TRBD1 (5 bases). This CDR3 contains 18 residues. Trimming shortened V by 0 bases and J by 1 base, and 18 bases separated the two germline ends. Germline V lookup: CDR1 KGHSY, CDR2 FQNENV.

This clone occurred once. V is TRBV13 and J is TRBJ2-5; D might be TRBD2 (5 bases). This CDR3 spans 15 amino acids. V was trimmed by 0 bases and J by 7 bases, leaving 15 bases between them. From germline, CDR1 is PRHDT and CDR2 FYEKMQ (reference sequence). The CDR3 region has the DNA TGTGCCAGCAGCTTAGGAAATCGGGGAACTGTGACCCAGTACTTC. Its protein is CASSLGNRGTVTQYF. Full variable domain (rest looked up from reference TRBV13 and TRBJ2-5): AAGVIQSPRHLIKEKRETATLKCYPIPRHDTVYWYQQGPGQDPQFLISFYEKMQSDKGSIPDRFSAQQFSDYHSELNMSSLELGDSALYFCASSLGNRGTVTQYFGPGTRLLVL.

The J gene is TRBJ1-1, the V gene TRBV19; 9 nucleotides match TRBD1. V dropped 6 bases and J dropped 4; count of bases not matched to a gene: 3. The CDR3 is 13 amino acids. Germline values: CDR1 LNHDA, CDR2 SQIVND (reference sequence). Here the CDR3 reads CASSQDRGTEAFF. The CDR3 DNA reads as TGTGCCAGTAGCCAGGACAGGGGCACTGAAGCTTTCTTT.

The rearrangement joins TRBV5-6 to TRBJ2-1, with 10 bases lining up with TRBD2. The CDR3 covers 16 residues. J lost 8 bases, V lost 0 bases, and 8 bases had no gene match. The germline V gene encodes CDR1 SGHDT and CDR2 YYEEEE. In nucleotides, the CDR3 is TGTGCCAGCAGCTTGGCGCCTAGCGGGGGATTTCATGAGCAGTTCTTC. As protein: CASSLAPSGGFHEQFF. Full variable domain (rest looked up from reference TRBV5-6 and TRBJ2-1): DAGVTQSPTHLIKTRGQQVTLRCSPKSGHDTVSWYQQALGQGPQFIFQYYEEEERQRGNFPDRFSGHQFPNYSSELNVNALLLGDSALYLCASSLAPSGGFHEQFFGPGTRLTVL.

This clone was recorded only once. The chain combines TRBV19 with TRBJ2-2, with D possibly matching TRBD2 (6 bases). This CDR3 is built from 17 residues. Trimming took off 6 bases at V and 4 bases at J, with 21 bases between the two ends. Germline CDR1 LNHDA, CDR2 SQIVND (reference sequence). The DNA for the CDR3 is TGTGCCAGTAGCCCCTCGGGACTCAATAGGGGCACCGGGGAGCTGTTTTTT. It is translated as CASSPSGLNRGTGELFF.

The chain links TRBV30 to TRBJ2-6; weak D call: TRBD1 (6 bases). CDR1 GTSNPN and CDR2 SVGIG come from the germline V gene (reference sequence). Trimming stripped 2 bases from V and 9 bases from J, with 14 bases between. This CDR3 spans 14 amino acids. CDR3 residues: CAWSKGDRYNVLTF. The CDR3, as DNA: TGTGCCTGGAGTAAGGGGGACCGCTACAACGTCCTGACTTTC.